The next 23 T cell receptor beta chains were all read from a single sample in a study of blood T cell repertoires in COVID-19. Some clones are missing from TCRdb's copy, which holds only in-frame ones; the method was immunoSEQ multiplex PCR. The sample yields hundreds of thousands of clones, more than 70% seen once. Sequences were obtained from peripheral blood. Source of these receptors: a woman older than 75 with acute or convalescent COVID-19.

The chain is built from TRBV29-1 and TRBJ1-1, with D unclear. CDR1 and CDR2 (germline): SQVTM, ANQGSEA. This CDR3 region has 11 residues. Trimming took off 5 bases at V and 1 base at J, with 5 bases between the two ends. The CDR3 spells CSVSWNTEAFF. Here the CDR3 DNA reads TGCAGCGTTAGCTGGAACACTGAAGCTTTCTTT.

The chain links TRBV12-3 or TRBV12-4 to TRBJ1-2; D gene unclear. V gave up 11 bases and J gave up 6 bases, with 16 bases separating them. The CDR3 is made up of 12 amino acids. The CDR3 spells CAVRDMRDGYTF. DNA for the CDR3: TGTGCCGTCCGGGATATGCGTGATGGCTACACCTTC.

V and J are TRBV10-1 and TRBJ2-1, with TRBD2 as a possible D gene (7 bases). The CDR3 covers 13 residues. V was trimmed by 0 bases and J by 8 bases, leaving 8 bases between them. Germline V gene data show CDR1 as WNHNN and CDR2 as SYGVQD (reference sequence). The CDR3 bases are TGCGCCAGCAGTGAGTCGGGGGGGCATGAGCAGTTCTTC. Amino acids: CASSESGGHEQFF.

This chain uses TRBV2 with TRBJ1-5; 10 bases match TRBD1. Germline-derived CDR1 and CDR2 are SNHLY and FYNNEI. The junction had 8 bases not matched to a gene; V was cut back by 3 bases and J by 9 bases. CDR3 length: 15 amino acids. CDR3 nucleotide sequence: TGTGCCAGCAGTGAGGGGGGACAGGGGATTGGGCCCCAGCATTTT. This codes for CASSEGGQGIGPQHF.

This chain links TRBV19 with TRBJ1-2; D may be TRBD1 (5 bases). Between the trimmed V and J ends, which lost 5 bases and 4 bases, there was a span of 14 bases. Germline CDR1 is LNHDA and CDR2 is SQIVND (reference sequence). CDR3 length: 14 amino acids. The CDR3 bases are TGTGCCAGTAGTGGGCGGAGGGGTTCCTATGGCTACACCTTC. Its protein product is CASSGRRGSYGYTF.

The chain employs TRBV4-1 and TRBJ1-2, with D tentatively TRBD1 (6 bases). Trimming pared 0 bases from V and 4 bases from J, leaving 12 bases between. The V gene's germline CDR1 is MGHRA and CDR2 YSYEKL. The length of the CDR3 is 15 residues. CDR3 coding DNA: TGCGCCAGCAGCCAAGATCACAGGGCCCCCTATGGCTACACCTTC. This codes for CASSQDHRAPYGYTF.

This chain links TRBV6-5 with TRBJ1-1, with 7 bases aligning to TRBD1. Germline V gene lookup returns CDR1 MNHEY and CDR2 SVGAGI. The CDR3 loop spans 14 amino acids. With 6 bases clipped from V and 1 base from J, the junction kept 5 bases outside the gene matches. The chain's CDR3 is CASSLRTGNTEAFF. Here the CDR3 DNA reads TGTGCCAGCAGCCTCCGGACAGGGAACACTGAAGCTTTCTTT.

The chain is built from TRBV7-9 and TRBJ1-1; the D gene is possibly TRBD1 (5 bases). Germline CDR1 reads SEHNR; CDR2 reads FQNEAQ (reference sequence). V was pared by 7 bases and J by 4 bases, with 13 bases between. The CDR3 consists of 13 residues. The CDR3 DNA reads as TGTGCCAGCATTTTACAGGCTGGCACTGAAGCTTTCTTT. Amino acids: CASILQAGTEAFF.

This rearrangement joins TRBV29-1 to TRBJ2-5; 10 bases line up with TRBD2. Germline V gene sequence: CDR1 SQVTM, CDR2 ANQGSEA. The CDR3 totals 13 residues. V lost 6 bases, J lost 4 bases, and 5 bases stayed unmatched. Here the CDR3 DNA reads TGCAGCGTGGCCGGGACTAGCGTAGAGACCCAGTACTTC. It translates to CSVAGTSVETQYF.

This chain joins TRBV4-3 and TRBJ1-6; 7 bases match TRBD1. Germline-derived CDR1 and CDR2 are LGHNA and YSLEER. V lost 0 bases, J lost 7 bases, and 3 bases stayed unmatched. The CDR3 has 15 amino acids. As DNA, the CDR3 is TGCGCCAGCAGCCAAGATTGGGACAGCAATTCACCCCTCCACTTT. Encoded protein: CASSQDWDSNSPLHF.

The CDR3 DNA reads TGTGCCACCAGCCCCGGGACTAGCGGGGGAGCAGATACGCAGTATTTT. Protein: CATSPGTSGGADTQYF. J is TRBJ2-3 and V is TRBV24-1, with 14 bases that match TRBD2. CDR1 is KGHDR and CDR2 is SFDVKD in the germline V gene. The CDR3 is 16 residues long. V was clipped by 7 bases and J by 4 bases; unmatched bases: 6.

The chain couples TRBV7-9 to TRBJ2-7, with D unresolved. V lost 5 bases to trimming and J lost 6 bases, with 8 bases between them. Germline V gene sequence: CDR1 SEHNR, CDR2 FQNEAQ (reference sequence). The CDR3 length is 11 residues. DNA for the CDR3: TGTGCCAGCAGCCCCCTGGCCGAGCAGTACTTC. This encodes CASSPLAEQYF.

CDR3: CASSPTSGESYEQYF. The CDR3 DNA reads as TGTGCCAGCAGCCCGACTAGCGGGGAGTCCTACGAGCAGTACTTC. The chain uses TRBV5-4 and TRBJ2-7; TRBD2 matches 11 bases. Trimming took 4 bases from V and 1 from J; bases not matched to a gene: 4. The CDR3 runs 15 residues. CDR1 is SGHNT and CDR2 is YYREEE in the germline V gene (reference sequence).

The CDR3 region is CAISEGQPYEQYF. The CDR3 coding sequence is TGTGCCATCAGTGAGGGACAACCCTACGAGCAGTACTTC. The chain recombines TRBV10-3 with TRBJ2-7; a possible D gene is TRBD1 (5 bases). In germline, CDR1 is ENHRY, CDR2 SYGVKD. Trimming left V 2 bases short and J 2 bases short, with 7 bases between. CDR3 length equals 13 residues.

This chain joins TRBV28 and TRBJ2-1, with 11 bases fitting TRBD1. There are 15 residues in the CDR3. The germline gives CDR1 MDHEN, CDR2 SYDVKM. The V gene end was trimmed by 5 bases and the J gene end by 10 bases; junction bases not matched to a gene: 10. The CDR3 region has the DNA TGTGCCAGCAGTCCCCGGACAGGGGGCCGTCCCGAGCAGTTCTTC. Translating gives CASSPRTGGRPEQFF.

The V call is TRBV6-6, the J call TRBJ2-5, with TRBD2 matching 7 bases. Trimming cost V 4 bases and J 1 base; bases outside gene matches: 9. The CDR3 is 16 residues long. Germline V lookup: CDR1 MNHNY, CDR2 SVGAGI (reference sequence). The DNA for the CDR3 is TGTGCCAGCAGTTTCCCGAGCGGGGCGATCCAAGAGACCCAGTACTTC. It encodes CASSFPSGAIQETQYF.

CDR3 coding DNA: TGTGCCAGCAGCTTAGACGCGGGGGCGGGCACTGAAGCTTTCTTT. It is translated as CASSLDAGAGTEAFF. V and J are TRBV7-2 and TRBJ1-1; a possible D gene is TRBD1 (6 bases). Germline V lookup: CDR1 SGHTA, CDR2 FQGNSA. Trimming stripped 1 base from V and 4 bases from J, with 13 bases between. The CDR3 runs to 15 residues.

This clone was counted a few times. The CDR3 coding sequence is TGTGCCAGCAGCTTGGGAAGTCCGGGGTCGAACACTGAAGCTTTCTTT. Protein product: CASSLGSPGSNTEAFF. V usage is TRBV5-4 and J usage is TRBJ1-1; D unclear. Trimming cost V 0 bases and J 1 base, with 13 bases left between them. Germline V gives CDR1 SGHNT, CDR2 YYREEE (reference sequence). The CDR3 is made up of 16 amino acids. Combining the CDR3 with reference TRBV5-4 and TRBJ1-1 gives the whole variable domain ETGVTQSPTHLIKTRGQQVTLRCSSQSGHNTVSWYQQALGQGPQFIFQYYREEENGRGNFPPRFSGLQFPNYSSELNVNALELDDSALYLCASSLGSPGSNTEAFFGQGTRLTVV.

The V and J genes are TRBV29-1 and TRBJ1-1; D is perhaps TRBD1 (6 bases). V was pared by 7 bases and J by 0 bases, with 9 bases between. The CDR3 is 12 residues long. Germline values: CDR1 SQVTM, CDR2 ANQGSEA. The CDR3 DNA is TGCAGCGACGGACAGTTGAACACTGAAGCTTTCTTT. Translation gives CSDGQLNTEAFF. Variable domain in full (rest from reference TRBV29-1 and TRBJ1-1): SAVISQKPSRDICQRGTSLTIQCQVDSQVTMMFWYRQQPGQSLTLIATANQGSEATYESGFVIDKFPISRPNLTFSTLTVSNMSPEDSSIYLCSDGQLNTEAFFGQGTRLTVV.

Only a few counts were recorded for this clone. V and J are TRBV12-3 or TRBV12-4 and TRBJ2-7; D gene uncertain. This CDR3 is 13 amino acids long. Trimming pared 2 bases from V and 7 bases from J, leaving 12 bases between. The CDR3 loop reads CASSLLLSGEQYF. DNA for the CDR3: TGTGCCAGCAGTTTACTTCTTTCGGGTGAGCAGTACTTC.

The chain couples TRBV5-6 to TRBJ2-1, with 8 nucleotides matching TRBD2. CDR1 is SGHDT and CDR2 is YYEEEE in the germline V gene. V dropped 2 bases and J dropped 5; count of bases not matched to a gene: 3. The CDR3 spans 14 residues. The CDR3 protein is CASSLAGVDNEQFF. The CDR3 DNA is TGTGCCAGCAGCTTAGCGGGGGTAGACAATGAGCAGTTCTTC.

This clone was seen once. CDR3 in amino acids: CASSDSGGGTDTQYF. The CDR3 nucleotides are TGTGCCAGCTCGGATAGCGGGGGGGGCACAGATACGCAGTATTTT. V gene TRBV18 combines with J gene TRBJ2-3; TRBD2 matches 11 bases. The V segment lost 6 bases and the J segment 1 base; nucleotides outside the gene matches: 3. Germline-derived CDR1 and CDR2 are KGHSH and LQKENI. The CDR3 runs to 15 residues.

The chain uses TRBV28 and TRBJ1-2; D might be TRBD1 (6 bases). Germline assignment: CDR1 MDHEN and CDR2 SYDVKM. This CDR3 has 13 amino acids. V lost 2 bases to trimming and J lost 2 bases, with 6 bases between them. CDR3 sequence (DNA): TGTGCCAGCAGTTTAACAGGGAACTATGGCTACACCTTC. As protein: CASSLTGNYGYTF.